This T cell receptor (beta chain) was captured in a study of blood T cells in healthy people across ages. Regarding the study as a whole: It was the long-lived donors that had more naive CD4+ cells and higher diversity than aged donors.

Primed by a sample-barcoded 5' primer and a J-beta primer mix, a second PCR proceeded for 7 to 11 cycles. Any given sample supplied a minimum of 3 million CDR3-containing paired-end reads. Via MiXCR, TCRdb re-called the 5' RACE reads, giving one row per CDR3 protein. The table includes about 970,000 distinct CDR3 sequences, 51% detected once. This clonotype showed up just a few times. Its antigen is undetermined. The CDR3 sequence is 17 residues long. J gave up 0 bases and V 0 bases, and 8 bases lay outside the gene matches. Germline V gene data show CDR1 as MGHRA and CDR2 as YSYEKL. A minimum of 5 micrograms of total RNA was extracted per sample.

V usage is TRBV4-1 and J usage is TRBJ2-7; the match to TRBD1 covers 7 bases. Sequenced sample: blood. The source is a woman aged 55-70 years in good health. CDR3 in DNA: TGCGCCAGCAGCCAAGATCCCGGGACAGCGAGCTCCTACGAGCAGTACTTC. Translating it yields CASSQDPGTASSYEQYF.